The clone carrying this T cell receptor (beta chain) was counted only a few times. Libraries were prepared by immunoSEQ multiplex PCR; TCRdb keeps only in-frame clonotypes and omits some of them. The repertoire holds 66,000 or so clones, with roughly 90% as singletons. The record originates from a study of technical replicates of blood from a handful of donors. The CDR3 has 14 amino acids. The rearrangement joins TRBV21-1 to TRBJ1-1; TRBD1 is taken as the D call from the table, unchecked against the DNA. TRBV21-1 is listed as a pseudogene. The sequence was collected from a human donor in good health. Some clones in this sample may be carry-over from other donors' samples. The sample was PBMCs. The CDR3 spells CASSLGQVMTEAFF. The CDR3 nucleotides are TGTGCCAGCAGCTTGGGACAGGTAATGACTGAAGCTTTCTTT.